Listed here are 9 T cell receptor beta chains from one sample, sequenced in a study of cytomegalovirus exposure and HLA in healthy donors. 13 Jbeta primers and 60 Vbeta primers were used for the PCR. Assay used: immunoSEQ multiplex PCR; TCRdb lists only in-frame clones, some missing. In the table there are a few hundred thousand clones, 70% to 90% of which are singletons. Sequencing was performed on PBMCs. The receptors were sampled from a man between 25 and 39 years old in good health and CMV-seronegative.

The chain employs TRBV29-1 and TRBJ1-2; 8 bases are a match to TRBD1. V dropped 6 bases and J dropped 2; count of bases not matched to a gene: 14. The CDR3 length is 16 residues. CDR1 and CDR2 from the germline V gene are SQVTM and ANQGSEA. CDR3 DNA sequence: TGCAGCGTAAAGGACACAGGGGGATTATTCAACTATGGCTACACCTTC. Protein product: CSVKDTGGLFNYGYTF.

The gene calls are TRBV7-9 and TRBJ1-1; weak D call: TRBD1 (5 bases). Trimming shortened V by 1 base and J by 1 base, and 7 bases separated the two germline ends. This CDR3 is 14 amino acids long. CDR1 SEHNR and CDR2 FQNEAQ come from the germline V gene (reference sequence). The DNA for the CDR3 is TGTGCCAGCAGCTTAGGACAGAGGAACACTGAAGCTTTCTTT. This gives the protein CASSLGQRNTEAFF.

J is TRBJ1-2 and V is TRBV5-6; the D is unclear. The V end was cut by 0 bases, the J end by 8 bases, with 14 bases between. The CDR3 length is 14 residues. Germline CDR1 reads SGHDT; CDR2 reads YYEEEE. The CDR3 is CASSLAGLTRGYTF. DNA of the CDR3: TGTGCCAGCAGCTTGGCCGGGTTAACGCGAGGCTACACCTTC.

The J gene is TRBJ2-3, the V gene TRBV5-1; D remains ambiguous. The CDR3 totals 13 residues. Germline CDR1 is SGHRS and CDR2 is YFSETQ. Deletions cut 1 base from V and 4 bases from J, with 7 bases between. CDR3 region: CASSLFPADTQYF. DNA for the CDR3: TGCGCCAGCAGCTTGTTTCCAGCAGATACGCAGTATTTT.

The CDR3 here is CASGLGDRGHTF. In nucleotides, the CDR3 is TGTGCTAGTGGTTTGGGGGATAGGGGGCACACCTTC. The V and J genes are TRBV12-5 and TRBJ1-2, with 7 bases aligning to TRBD1. Germline CDR1 and CDR2: LGHNT and FRNRAP. The V and J ends lost 1 base and 12 bases, in that order; junction bases with no gene match: 5. The CDR3 runs to 12 residues.

This clone was counted a single time. The gene calls are TRBV4-3 and TRBJ2-3; 9 nucleotides line up with TRBD2. Germline CDR1 and CDR2: LGHNA and YSLEER. This CDR3 spans 19 amino acids. With V trimmed by 0 bases and J by 0 bases, 10 bases remained unmatched. The CDR3 protein is CASSQDHASGASSTDTQYF. The CDR3 bases are TGCGCCAGCAGCCAAGATCACGCTAGCGGGGCTTCTAGCACAGATACGCAGTATTTT.

The chain joins TRBV7-8 to TRBJ2-5, with TRBD1 matching over 9 bases. The CDR3 length is 15 residues. CDR1 is SGHVS and CDR2 is FQNEAQ in the germline V gene. V trimming: 9 bases; J trimming: 7 bases; junction bases outside the gene matches: 15. DNA for the CDR3: TGTGCCAGTCTCCCCCGGGGACAGGGATTTGGGACCCAGTACTTC. This translates into CASLPRGQGFGTQYF.

The chain combines TRBV6-1 with TRBJ1-5; 8 bases line up with TRBD1. V lost 8 bases to trimming and J lost 7 bases; unmatched junction nucleotides: 7. The CDR3 is 13 residues long. From germline, CDR1 is MNHNS and CDR2 SASEGT. The CDR3 protein is CASLLQGDQPQHF. For the CDR3, the DNA is TGTGCCAGCCTCCTACAGGGGGACCAGCCCCAGCATTTT.

The V call is TRBV28, the J call TRBJ1-5, with 7 bases that match TRBD1. The CDR3 sequence is 16 residues long. CDR1 is MDHEN, CDR2 SYDVKM, per germline. The trim removed 3 bases at V and 5 bases at J, leaving 10 bases unmatched. The CDR3 sequence is CASSFFDRVGYQPQHF. DNA of the CDR3: TGTGCCAGCAGTTTCTTTGACAGGGTGGGCTATCAGCCCCAGCATTTT.